The rows below give T cell receptor beta chains drawn from one sample of a study of shared clonotypes between healthy human individuals. The table came from immunoSEQ multiplex PCR; TCRdb's copy has only in-frame clones and leaves some out. Here the sample spans some 2,400,000 clones, 95% being singletons. Sequenced material: naive CD4+ T cells sorted from blood. These receptors came from a young man in good health. The CDR3 runs from the conserved cysteine through the conserved F or W. The D gene is left open where the match is weak. A row's size may be missing; if present it is once, few, many or a size class.

TRBV18	.	TRBJ2-5	.	TGTGCCAGCTCCCCAGTGGGTCAAGAGACCCAGTACTTC	CASSPVGQETQYF
TRBV18	.	TRBJ1-3	once	TGTGCCAGCCGGGCAGGACCAAGCTCTGGAAACACCATATATTTT	CASRAGPSSGNTIYF
TRBV7-2	.	TRBJ2-7	once	TGTGCCAGCAGCTCCAGACAAATTACCTACGAGCAGTACTTC	CASSSRQITYEQYF
TRBV5-1	.	TRBJ2-3	.	TGCGCCAGCAGCGCCACTAGCACAGATACGCAGTATTTT	CASSATSTDTQYF
TRBV19	.	TRBJ2-2	.	TGTGCCAGTAAAACAGGGGCTAGCGGATACACCGGGGAGCTGTTTTTT	CASKTGASGYTGELFF
TRBV10-3	.	TRBJ2-7	.	TGTGCCACCACAGAAAGGGGCACGAGCTACGAGCAGTACTTC	CATTERGTSYEQYF
TRBV10-3	TRBD1	TRBJ1-4	.	TGTGCCATCCAGGGGGCAGCTAATGAAAAACTGTTTTTT	CAIQGAANEKLFF
TRBV7-9	.	TRBJ1-3	once	TGTGCCAGCAGCATCCTCGGGAGGGAGGGAAACACCATATATTTT	CASSILGREGNTIYF
TRBV2	.	TRBJ2-7	once	TGTGCCAGCAGGGTACAAGGTTACGAGCAGTACTTC	CASRVQGYEQYF
TRBV28	.	TRBJ2-7	.	TGTGCCAGCAGTTTCAGGGCCCCCTACGAGCAGTACTTC	CASSFRAPYEQYF
TRBV2	.	TRBJ1-6	.	TGTGCCAGCAGTGAAGCGCCGGCTGTCAGTTTGCCCCTCCACTTT	CASSEAPAVSLPLHF